The rows below give T cell receptor beta chains drawn from one sample of a study of T cells in Graves' hyperthyroidism and ophthalmopathy. From the multiplex PCR reads, TCRdb called clonotypes with MiXCR, one entry per CDR3 protein. The table includes 300,000 to 400,000 distinct CDR3 sequences, around a fifth detected once. The sequencing input was blood. These receptors were taken from a woman in her 50s with Graves' hyperthyroidism. Both conserved end residues are part of each CDR3. D genes are given only for firm matches. Where a row states a size, it is once, few, many or the class of an expanded clone; other rows omit it.

D: -; size: -; V: TRBV30; J: TRBJ2-1; CDR3: CAWSASLEQFF; DNA: TGTGCCTGGAGTGCGAGCCTTGAGCAGTTCTTC
D: TRBD2; size: many; V: TRBV7-3; J: TRBJ2-3; CDR3: CASSLLAGDTQYF; DNA: TGTGCCAGCAGCTTACTAGCGGGAGATACGCAGTATTTT
D: -; size: -; V: TRBV20-1; J: TRBJ2-3; CDR3: CSALPTWSVTQYF; DNA: TGCAGTGCCCTCCCTACATGGTCGGTAACGCAGTATTTT
D: -; size: many; V: TRBV7-9; J: TRBJ2-5; CDR3: CASGTGQETQYF; DNA: TGTGCCAGCGGTACAGGACAAGAGACCCAGTACTTC
D: TRBD1; size: -; V: TRBV20-1; J: TRBJ2-2; CDR3: CSARWTGTTGELFF; DNA: TGCAGTGCTAGATGGACAGGGACCACCGGGGAGCTGTTTTTT
D: -; size: many; V: TRBV20-1; J: TRBJ2-3; CDR3: CSARDSAGAVDTQYF; DNA: TGCAGTGCTAGAGATTCGGCAGGGGCAGTAGATACGCAGTATTTT
D: -; size: many; V: TRBV28; J: TRBJ1-5; CDR3: CASNGGQPQHF; DNA: TGTGCCAGCAACGGGGGTCAGCCCCAGCATTTT
D: TRBD2; size: many; V: TRBV20-1; J: TRBJ2-7; CDR3: CSAWDYTTTYEQYF; DNA: TGCAGTGCATGGGACTACACTACCACCTACGAGCAGTACTTC
D: TRBD1; size: few; V: TRBV7-8; J: TRBJ1-6; CDR3: CASSLSTGDSPLHF; DNA: TGTGCCAGCAGCTTATCTACAGGGGACTCACCCCTCCACTTT
D: -; size: few; V: TRBV10-3; J: TRBJ1-1; CDR3: CAISDGMNTEAFF; DNA: TGTGCCATCAGTGACGGCATGAACACTGAAGCTTTCTTT
D: -; size: -; V: TRBV11-2; J: TRBJ1-2; CDR3: CASSHRGPDGYTF; DNA: TGTGCCAGCAGCCACCGGGGACCCGATGGCTACACCTTC
D: TRBD1; size: -; V: TRBV28; J: TRBJ2-7; CDR3: CASSLTGQKSYEQYF; DNA: TGTGCCAGCAGTTTGACAGGGCAAAAATCCTACGAGCAGTACTTC
D: -; size: many; V: TRBV9; J: TRBJ2-1; CDR3: CASSPGVNSFNEQFF; DNA: TGTGCCAGCAGCCCAGGGGTTAACAGCTTTAATGAGCAGTTCTTC
D: -; size: many; V: TRBV24-1; J: TRBJ2-1; CDR3: CATSDPTSREQFF; DNA: TGTGCCACCAGTGACCCGACCTCTAGGGAGCAGTTCTTC
D: -; size: many; V: TRBV10-2; J: TRBJ1-1; CDR3: CASGNRGNTEAFF; DNA: TGCGCCAGCGGAAATCGGGGAAACACTGAAGCTTTCTTT
D: TRBD2; size: -; V: TRBV4-2; J: TRBJ2-5; CDR3: CASSAGQTSAQETQYF; DNA: TGTGCCAGCAGCGCCGGCCAGACTAGCGCGCAGGAGACCCAGTACTTC
D: -; size: -; V: TRBV30; J: TRBJ1-1; CDR3: CAWKQPNTEAFF; DNA: TGTGCCTGGAAACAGCCGAACACTGAAGCTTTCTTT
D: -; size: many; V: TRBV6-1; J: TRBJ2-7; CDR3: CASSSGPIYEQYF; DNA: TGTGCCAGCAGTTCGGGACCGATCTACGAGCAGTACTTC
D: TRBD1; size: many; V: TRBV3-1; J: TRBJ1-3; CDR3: CASSRRQGAIGNTIYF; DNA: TGTGCCAGCAGCCGTAGACAGGGGGCCATTGGAAACACCATATATTTT
D: TRBD1; size: many; V: TRBV11-1; J: TRBJ2-1; CDR3: CASSRTGAAEQFF; DNA: TGTGCCAGCAGCCGGACAGGGGCAGCTGAGCAGTTCTTC
D: -; size: -; V: TRBV6-1; J: TRBJ1-1; CDR3: CASSPRAQEAFF; DNA: TGTGCCAGCAGTCCTCGGGCCCAGGAAGCTTTCTTT
D: -; size: -; V: TRBV5-1; J: TRBJ1-3; CDR3: CASSAAAARGNTIYF; DNA: TGCGCCAGCAGCGCCGCGGCTGCTCGGGGAAACACCATATATTTT
D: -; size: -; V: TRBV7-8; J: TRBJ2-5; CDR3: CASSLRSGTYQETQYF; DNA: TGTGCCAGCAGCTTAAGGTCGGGGACGTACCAAGAGACCCAGTACTTC
D: -; size: -; V: TRBV2; J: TRBJ1-1; CDR3: CASSESSGGGVGNTEAFF; DNA: TGTGCCAGCAGTGAATCATCCGGGGGAGGTGTTGGGAACACTGAAGCTTTCTTT
D: -; size: many; V: TRBV7-9; J: TRBJ2-2; CDR3: CASSLEKNTGELFF; DNA: TGTGCCAGCAGCTTAGAGAAGAACACCGGGGAGCTGTTTTTT
D: -; size: few; V: TRBV20-1; J: TRBJ2-5; CDR3: CSASWEPQETQYF; DNA: TGCAGTGCTAGTTGGGAGCCTCAAGAGACCCAGTACTTC
D: TRBD1; size: many; V: TRBV9; J: TRBJ2-1; CDR3: CASSVAVDRGSYNEQFF; DNA: TGTGCCAGCAGCGTGGCCGTGGACAGGGGATCCTACAATGAGCAGTTCTTC
D: TRBD2; size: -; V: TRBV7-8; J: TRBJ2-7; CDR3: CASSWMGLAGSYEQYF; DNA: TGTGCCAGCAGCTGGATGGGACTAGCGGGGTCCTACGAGCAGTACTTC
D: -; size: many; V: TRBV7-9; J: TRBJ2-5; CDR3: CASREGRVQETQYF; DNA: TGTGCCAGCAGGGAGGGGAGAGTCCAAGAGACCCAGTACTTC
D: TRBD1; size: many; V: TRBV7-8; J: TRBJ1-2; CDR3: CASSKRTGNGYTF; DNA: TGTGCCAGCAGCAAAAGGACAGGGAACGGCTACACCTTC
D: TRBD2; size: once; V: TRBV2; J: TRBJ2-3; CDR3: CASLSGGADTQYF; DNA: TGTGCCAGCCTTAGCGGGGGGGCAGATACGCAGTATTTT
D: -; size: many; V: TRBV5-1; J: TRBJ2-7; CDR3: CANPAPTGFYEQYF; DNA: TGCGCCAATCCCGCGCCCACAGGGTTCTACGAGCAGTACTTC